These 11 T cell receptor beta chains were all obtained from the same sample, sequenced in a study of identical twins' blood T cells (dated by TCRdb to 2013 to 2014). The library relied on 5' RACE. Sequencing took place on an Illumina Genome Analyzer IIx. The public sequencing data were trimmed at Q25 with fastp and processed into clonotypes with MiXCR by TCRdb, which kept only in-frame beta chains. Rows with one shared CDR3 protein collapse into an entry with the most common genes and DNA. Here the sample has a few hundred thousand distinct CDR3 sequences; over 25% occur a single time. 6.1% of the sample lies in the top ten. Sequencing was done on a sample of PBMCs. The source is a woman between 18 and 55 years old in good health.

The J gene is TRBJ1-5, the V gene TRBV7-2; no clear D gene. Germline CDR1 and CDR2: SGHTA and FQGNSA. With 5 bases removed from V and 1 base from J, the gap between germline ends came to 6 bases. CDR3 length equals 13 residues. Here the CDR3 reads CASSETSNQPQHF. The DNA for the CDR3 is TGTGCCAGCAGCGAGACAAGCAATCAGCCCCAGCATTTT.

Note on this clonotype: A junction end diverges from the germline sequence, so it may reflect a read error. The chain recombines TRBV10-2 with TRBJ2-7; D possibly corresponds to TRBD2 (5 bases). Germline loops: CDR1 WSHSY, CDR2 SAAADI. The length of the CDR3 is 15 residues. The DNA for the CDR3 is TGCGCCAGCAGTCCGTCGACGGGGTTCTCCTACGAGCGGTACTTC. It yields the protein CASSPSTGFSYERYF.

This clonotype was seen more than once but under ten times. This sequence joins TRBV20-1 and TRBJ2-1; TRBD2 aligns across 9 bases. The junction had 8 bases not matched to a gene; V was cut back by 5 bases and J by 6 bases. Germline CDR1 and CDR2: DFQATT and SNEGSKA (reference sequence). The CDR3 loop spans 14 amino acids. The CDR3 coding sequence is TGCAGTGCTTACGACGGACTAGCGATCAATGAGCAGTTCTTC. Its protein is CSAYDGLAINEQFF.

This clonotype was found many times. V and J are TRBV20-1 and TRBJ2-1; 8 bases are a match to TRBD2. Germline assignment: CDR1 DFQATT and CDR2 SNEGSKA (reference sequence). The CDR3 consists of 11 residues. V shed 3 bases, J shed 9 bases, and the junction held 1 base outside the gene matches. The CDR3, as DNA: TGCAGTGCTAGCGGGAGGGGTGAGCAGTTCTTC. Its protein product is CSASGRGEQFF.

V and J are TRBV2 and TRBJ2-4; D is uncertain. Germline V lookup: CDR1 SNHLY, CDR2 FYNNEI. There are 15 residues in the CDR3. V lost 5 bases and J 3 bases, leaving 14 bases between the germline ends. In DNA form, the CDR3 reads TGTGCCAGCAGTAAAACACAGAACGTCAAAAACATTCAGTACTTC. It specifies CASSKTQNVKNIQYF.

The chain carries TRBV14 and TRBJ1-5, with D unresolved. Trimming cost V 4 bases and J 4 bases, with 14 bases left between them. The CDR3 covers 15 residues. Germline CDR1 is SGHDN and CDR2 is FVKESK. CDR3 amino acids: CASSRDSGRNQPQHF. The CDR3 DNA sequence: TGTGCCAGCAGCCGAGACTCGGGGAGGAATCAGCCCCAGCATTTT.

V gene TRBV9 combines with J gene TRBJ2-3, with TRBD2 matching over 9 bases. V gave up 0 bases and J gave up 6 bases; unmatched junction bases: 8. There are 16 residues in the CDR3. CDR1 is SGDLS, CDR2 YYNGEE, per germline. The chain's CDR3 is CASSVEGSGGLDTQYF. CDR3 in DNA: TGTGCCAGCAGCGTAGAGGGTAGCGGGGGCCTGGATACGCAGTATTTT.

In the case of this clonotype: At one boundary the junction diverges from the germline segment, which might be a read error. The chain couples TRBV29-1 to TRBJ2-1; possibly TRBD2 for D (6 bases). CDR3 length: 14 residues. Germline CDR1 SQVTM, CDR2 ANQGSEA. The CDR3 DNA reads as TGCAGTGTTGACAGCGGGTACTCCTACAATGAGCAGTTCTTC. Translation gives CSVDSGYSYNEQFF.

The chain combines TRBV7-9 with TRBJ1-1, with no clear D. The germline V and J ends were trimmed by 1 base and 3 bases, with 12 bases remaining between them. The length of the CDR3 is 15 residues. Germline CDR1 and CDR2: SEHNR and FQNEAQ (reference sequence). The CDR3 nucleotides read TGTGCCAGCAGCTTAGAATTGGGAGTCGACACTGAAGCTTTCTTT. It encodes CASSLELGVDTEAFF.

This clonotype was counted between two and nine times. The chain carries TRBV4-3 and TRBJ1-1; D not certain. The germline V and J ends were trimmed by 1 base and 4 bases, with 10 bases remaining between them. The CDR3 contains 14 residues. Looked up from germline, CDR1 is LGHNA and CDR2 is YSLEER. CDR3 amino acids: CASSQAMVGTEAFF. Written as DNA, the CDR3 is TGCGCCAGCAGCCAAGCGATGGTGGGCACTGAAGCTTTCTTT.

This clonotype was detected only once. V gene TRBV5-1 combines with J gene TRBJ2-3; perhaps TRBD1 as D (5 bases). Looked up from germline, CDR1 is SGHRS and CDR2 is YFSETQ. The CDR3 extends over 15 amino acids. The V and J ends lost 5 bases and 1 base respectively, with 14 bases between them. CDR3 sequence (DNA): TGCGCCAGCAGTCTTCAGGGATTTCGCACAGATACGCAGTATTTT. This sequence encodes CASSLQGFRTDTQYF.